This paragraph covers one T cell receptor beta chain sequence. Though probably carrying unrecorded immune exposures, donors were nominally healthy at sampling. The CDR3 contains 14 residues. V lost 8 bases to trimming and J lost 5 bases, with 15 bases between them. The V gene's germline CDR1 is LNHDA and CDR2 SQIVND (reference sequence). The study ran its PCR with 60 Vbeta and 13 Jbeta primers. Assay: immunoSEQ multiplex PCR; the TCRdb copy retains only in-frame clones and omits some. The table shows about 130,000 clones, with around 77% occurring only once. The source of the sample is a study of cytomegalovirus exposure and HLA in healthy donors.

Sample: PBMCs. The chain employs TRBV19 and TRBJ1-4; TRBD1 might be the D (5 bases). The receptor's source is a male donor in good health and CMV-seropositive. CDR3 DNA sequence: TGTGCCAGTCGTCAGCACAGGCAGAATGAAAAACTGTTTTTT. Protein product: CASRQHRQNEKLFF.